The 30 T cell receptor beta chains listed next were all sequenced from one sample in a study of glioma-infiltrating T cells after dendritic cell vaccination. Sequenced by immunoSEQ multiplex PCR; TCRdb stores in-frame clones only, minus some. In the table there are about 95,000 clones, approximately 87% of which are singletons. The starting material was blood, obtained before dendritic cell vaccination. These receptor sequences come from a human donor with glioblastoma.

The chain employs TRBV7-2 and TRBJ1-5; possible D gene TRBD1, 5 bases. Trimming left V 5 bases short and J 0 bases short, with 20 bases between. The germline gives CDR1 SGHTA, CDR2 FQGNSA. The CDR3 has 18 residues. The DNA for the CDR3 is TGTGCCAGCAGCCCCCGACCACCAGGGATATCTAGCAATCAGCCCCAGCATTTT. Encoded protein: CASSPRPPGISSNQPQHF.

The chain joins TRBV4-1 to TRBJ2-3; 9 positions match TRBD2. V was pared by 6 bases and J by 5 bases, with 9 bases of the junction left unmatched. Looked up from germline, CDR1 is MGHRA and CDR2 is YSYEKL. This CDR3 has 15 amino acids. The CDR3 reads CASRPLAGYKDTQYF. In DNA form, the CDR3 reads TGCGCCAGCAGGCCTCTAGCGGGGTATAAAGATACGCAGTATTTT.

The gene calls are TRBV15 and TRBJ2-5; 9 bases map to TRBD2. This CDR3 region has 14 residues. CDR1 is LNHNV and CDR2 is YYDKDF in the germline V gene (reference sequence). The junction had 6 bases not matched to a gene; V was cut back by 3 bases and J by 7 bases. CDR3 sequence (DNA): TGTGCCACCAGCAGCTCGGGCGGGAGGGGGACCCAGTACTTC. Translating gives CATSSSGGRGTQYF.

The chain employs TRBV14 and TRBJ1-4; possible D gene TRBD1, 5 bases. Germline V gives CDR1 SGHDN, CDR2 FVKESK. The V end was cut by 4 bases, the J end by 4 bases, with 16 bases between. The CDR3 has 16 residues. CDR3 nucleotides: TGTGCCAGCAGCCTAATTTCCGGGACTCATAATGAAAAACTGTTTTTT. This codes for CASSLISGTHNEKLFF.

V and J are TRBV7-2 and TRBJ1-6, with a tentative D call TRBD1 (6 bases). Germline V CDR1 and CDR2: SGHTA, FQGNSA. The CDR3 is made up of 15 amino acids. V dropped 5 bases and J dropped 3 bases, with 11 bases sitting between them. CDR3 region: CASSQGGGYNSPLHF. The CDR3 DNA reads TGTGCCAGCAGCCAAGGGGGGGGCTATAATTCACCCCTCCACTTT.

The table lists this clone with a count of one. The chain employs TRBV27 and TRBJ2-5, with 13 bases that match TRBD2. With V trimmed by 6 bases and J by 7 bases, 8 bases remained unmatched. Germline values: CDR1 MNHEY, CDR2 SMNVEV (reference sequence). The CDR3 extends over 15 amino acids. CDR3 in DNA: TGTGCCAGCAGCTTACTAGCGGGAGGGCTCGGGACCCAGTACTTC. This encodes CASSLLAGGLGTQYF.

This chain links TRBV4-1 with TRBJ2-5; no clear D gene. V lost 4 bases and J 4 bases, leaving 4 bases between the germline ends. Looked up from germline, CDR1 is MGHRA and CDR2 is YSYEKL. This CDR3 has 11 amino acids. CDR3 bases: TGCGCCAGCAGCCGAGGAGAGACCCAGTACTTC. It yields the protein CASSRGETQYF.

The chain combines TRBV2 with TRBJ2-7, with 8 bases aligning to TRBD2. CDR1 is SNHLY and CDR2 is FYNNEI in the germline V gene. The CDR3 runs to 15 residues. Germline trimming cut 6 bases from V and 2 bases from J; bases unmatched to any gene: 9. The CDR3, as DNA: TGTGCCAGCAGCGGGGGGGCTAGGGGTCCCTACGAGCAGTACTTC. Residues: CASSGGARGPYEQYF.

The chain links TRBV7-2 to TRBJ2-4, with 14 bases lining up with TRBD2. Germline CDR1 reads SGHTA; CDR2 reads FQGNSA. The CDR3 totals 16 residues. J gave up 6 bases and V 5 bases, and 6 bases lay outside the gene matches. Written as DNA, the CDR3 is TGTGCCAGCAGCACGGGACTAGCGGGAGCCGGAAACATTCAGTACTTC. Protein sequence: CASSTGLAGAGNIQYF.

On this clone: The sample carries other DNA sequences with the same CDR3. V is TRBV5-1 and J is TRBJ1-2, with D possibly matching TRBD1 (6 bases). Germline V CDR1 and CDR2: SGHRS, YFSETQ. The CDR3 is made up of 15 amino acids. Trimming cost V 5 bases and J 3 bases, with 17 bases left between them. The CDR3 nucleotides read TGCGCCAGCAGTTTAGGGGGGGGCGCAGACTATGGCTACACCTTC. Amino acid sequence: CASSLGGGADYGYTF.

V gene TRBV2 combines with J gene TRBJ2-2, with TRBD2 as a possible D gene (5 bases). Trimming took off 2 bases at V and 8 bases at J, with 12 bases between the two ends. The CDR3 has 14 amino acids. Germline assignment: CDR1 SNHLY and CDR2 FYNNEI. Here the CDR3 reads CASSESFSGGELFF. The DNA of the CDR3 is TGTGCCAGCAGTGAAAGTTTCTCGGGGGGGGAGCTGTTTTTT.

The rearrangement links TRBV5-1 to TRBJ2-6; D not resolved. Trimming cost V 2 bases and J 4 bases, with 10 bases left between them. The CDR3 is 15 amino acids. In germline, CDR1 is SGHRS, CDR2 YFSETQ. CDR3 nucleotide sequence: TGCGCCAGCAGCTTATCGGTAATAGGGGCCAACGTCCTGACTTTC. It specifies CASSLSVIGANVLTF.

CDR3 loop: CASSASVNTEAFF. The CDR3 coding sequence is TGCGCCAGCAGCGCCTCAGTGAACACTGAAGCTTTCTTT. The chain joins TRBV5-1 to TRBJ1-1; D remains unclear. This CDR3 contains 13 residues. Trimming stripped 4 bases from V and 0 bases from J, with 7 bases between. Germline CDR1 SGHRS, CDR2 YFSETQ.

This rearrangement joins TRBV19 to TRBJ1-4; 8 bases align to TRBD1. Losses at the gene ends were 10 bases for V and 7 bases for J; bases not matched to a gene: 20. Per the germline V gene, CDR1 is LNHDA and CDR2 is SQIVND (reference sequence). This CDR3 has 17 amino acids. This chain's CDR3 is CATSPRGQGAKSEKLFF. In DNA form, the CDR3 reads TGTGCCACTTCCCCGAGAGGGCAGGGGGCAAAAAGTGAAAAACTGTTTTTT.

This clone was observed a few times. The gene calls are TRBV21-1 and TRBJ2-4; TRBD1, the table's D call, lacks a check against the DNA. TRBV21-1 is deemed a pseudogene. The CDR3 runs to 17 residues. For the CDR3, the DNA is TGTGCCAGGTGGGAACAGGGGCCGTCCTGGGTCCTAAACATTCAGTACTTC. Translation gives CARWEQGPSWVLNIQYF.

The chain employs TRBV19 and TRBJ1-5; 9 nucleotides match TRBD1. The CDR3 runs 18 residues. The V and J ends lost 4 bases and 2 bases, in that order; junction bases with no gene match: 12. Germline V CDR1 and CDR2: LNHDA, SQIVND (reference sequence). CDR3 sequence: CASSSPGTGYVGNQPQHF. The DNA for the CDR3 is TGTGCCAGTAGTAGTCCCGGGACAGGGTACGTCGGCAATCAGCCCCAGCATTTT.

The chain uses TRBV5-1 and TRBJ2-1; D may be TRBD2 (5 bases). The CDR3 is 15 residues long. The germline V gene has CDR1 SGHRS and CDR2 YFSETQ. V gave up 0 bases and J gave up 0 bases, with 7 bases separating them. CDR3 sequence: CASSLGGNSYNEQFF. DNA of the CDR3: TGCGCCAGCAGCTTGGGAGGGAACTCCTACAATGAGCAGTTCTTC.

Here the CDR3 DNA reads TGTGCCTTAGGGGACAGGGGGAAGATGAACACTGAAGCTTTCTTT. Encoded protein: CALGDRGKMNTEAFF. The rearrangement uses TRBV30 and TRBJ1-1; the match to TRBD1 covers 11 bases. Germline CDR1 and CDR2: GTSNPN and SVGIG (reference sequence). V shed 7 bases and J 0 bases; nucleotides not matched to a gene: 7. CDR3 size: 15 residues.

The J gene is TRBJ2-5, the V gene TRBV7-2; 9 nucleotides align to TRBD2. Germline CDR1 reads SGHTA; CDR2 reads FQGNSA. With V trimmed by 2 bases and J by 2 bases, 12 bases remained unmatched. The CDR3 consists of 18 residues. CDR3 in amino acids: CASSLRRSVAGEQETQYF. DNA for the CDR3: TGTGCCAGCAGCTTACGTCGGTCCGTAGCGGGAGAACAAGAGACCCAGTACTTC. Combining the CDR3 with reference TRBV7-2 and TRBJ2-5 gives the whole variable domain GAGVSQSPSNKVTEKGKDVELRCDPISGHTALYWYRQSLGQGLEFLIYFQGNSAPDKSGLPSDRFSAERTGGSVSTLTIQRTQQEDSAVYLCASSLRRSVAGEQETQYFGPGTRLLVL.

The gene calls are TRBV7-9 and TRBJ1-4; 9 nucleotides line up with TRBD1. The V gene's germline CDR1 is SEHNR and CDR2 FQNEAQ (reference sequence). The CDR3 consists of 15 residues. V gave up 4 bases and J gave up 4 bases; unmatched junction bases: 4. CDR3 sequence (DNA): TGTGCCAGCAGCTCCCCGACAGGGGGTAATGAAAAACTGTTTTTT. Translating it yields CASSSPTGGNEKLFF.

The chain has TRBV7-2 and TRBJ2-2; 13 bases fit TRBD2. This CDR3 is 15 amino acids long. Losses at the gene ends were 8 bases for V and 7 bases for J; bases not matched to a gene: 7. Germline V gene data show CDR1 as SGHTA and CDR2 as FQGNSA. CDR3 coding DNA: TGTGCCAGCCCAACTAGCGGGAGGGCCGGCGGGGAGCTGTTTTTT. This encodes CASPTSGRAGGELFF.

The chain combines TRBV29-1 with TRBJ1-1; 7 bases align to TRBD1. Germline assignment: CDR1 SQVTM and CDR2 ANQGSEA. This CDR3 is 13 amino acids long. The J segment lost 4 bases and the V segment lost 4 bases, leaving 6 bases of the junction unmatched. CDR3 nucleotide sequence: TGCAGCGTTGGGAGACAGGGTGGCACTGAAGCTTTCTTT. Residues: CSVGRQGGTEAFF.

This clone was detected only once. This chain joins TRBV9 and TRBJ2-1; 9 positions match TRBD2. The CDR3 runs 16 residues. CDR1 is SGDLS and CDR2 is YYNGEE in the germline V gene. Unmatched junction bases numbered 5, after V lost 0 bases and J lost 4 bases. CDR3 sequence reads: CASSVAGSGGYNEQFF. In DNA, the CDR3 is TGTGCCAGCAGCGTAGCTGGGAGCGGGGGGTACAATGAGCAGTTCTTC.

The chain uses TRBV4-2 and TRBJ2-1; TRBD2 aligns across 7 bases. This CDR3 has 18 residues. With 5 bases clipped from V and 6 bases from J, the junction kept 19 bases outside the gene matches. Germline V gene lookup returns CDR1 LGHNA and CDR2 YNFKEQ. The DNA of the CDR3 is TGTGCCAGCAGCAAATTTCAGCGGGGCCAAGGAGGGGCCAATGAGCAGTTCTTC. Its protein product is CASSKFQRGQGGANEQFF.

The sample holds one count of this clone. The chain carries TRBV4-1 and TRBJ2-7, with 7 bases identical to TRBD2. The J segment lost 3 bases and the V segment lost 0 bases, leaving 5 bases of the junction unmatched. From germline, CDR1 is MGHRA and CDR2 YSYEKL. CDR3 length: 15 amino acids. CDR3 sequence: CASSQEWRESYEQYF. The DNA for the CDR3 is TGCGCCAGCAGCCAAGAGTGGCGGGAGAGCTACGAGCAGTACTTC.

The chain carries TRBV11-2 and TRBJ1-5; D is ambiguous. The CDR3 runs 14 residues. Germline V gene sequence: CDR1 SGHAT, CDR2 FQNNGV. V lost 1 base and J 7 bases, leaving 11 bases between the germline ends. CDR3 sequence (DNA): TGTGCCAGCAGCTTAGGATCAGGAAGACAGCCCCAGCATTTT. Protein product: CASSLGSGRQPQHF.

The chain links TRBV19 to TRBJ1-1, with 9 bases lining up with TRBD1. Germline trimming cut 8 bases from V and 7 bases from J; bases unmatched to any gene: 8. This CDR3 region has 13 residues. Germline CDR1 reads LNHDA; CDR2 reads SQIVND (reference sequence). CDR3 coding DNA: TGTGCCAGTGGGACAGGGTGGAGTGATGAAGCTTTCTTT. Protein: CASGTGWSDEAFF. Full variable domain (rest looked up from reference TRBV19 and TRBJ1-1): DGGITQSPKYLFRKEGQNVTLSCEQNLNHDAMYWYRQDPGQGLRLIYYSQIVNDFQKGDIAEGYSVSREKKESFPLTVTSAQKNPTAFYLCASGTGWSDEAFFGQGTRLTVV.

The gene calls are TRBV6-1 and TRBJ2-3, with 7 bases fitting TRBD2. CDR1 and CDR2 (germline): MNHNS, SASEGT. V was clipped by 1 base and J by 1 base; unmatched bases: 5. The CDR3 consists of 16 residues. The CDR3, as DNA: TGTGCCAGCAGTGAAGGTCGCCTAGCGGGCACAGATACGCAGTATTTT. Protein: CASSEGRLAGTDTQYF.

CDR3 protein: CASSLVLGETQYF. DNA of the CDR3: TGTGCCAGCAGTTTAGTCCTAGGAGAGACCCAGTACTTC. The J gene is TRBJ2-5, the V gene TRBV27; D unresolved. Germline-derived CDR1 and CDR2 are MNHEY and SMNVEV (reference sequence). The CDR3 extends over 13 amino acids. V was shortened by 2 bases and J by 4 bases, with 8 bases between the two germline ends.

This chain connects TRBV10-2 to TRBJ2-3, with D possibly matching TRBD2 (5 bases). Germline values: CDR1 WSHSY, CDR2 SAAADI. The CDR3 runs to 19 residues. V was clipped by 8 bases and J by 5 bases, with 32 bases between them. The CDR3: CASLAGLSSISMQGDTQYF. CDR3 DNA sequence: TGCGCCAGCCTTGCGGGTTTGAGTTCAATCAGCATGCAAGGAGATACGCAGTATTTT.